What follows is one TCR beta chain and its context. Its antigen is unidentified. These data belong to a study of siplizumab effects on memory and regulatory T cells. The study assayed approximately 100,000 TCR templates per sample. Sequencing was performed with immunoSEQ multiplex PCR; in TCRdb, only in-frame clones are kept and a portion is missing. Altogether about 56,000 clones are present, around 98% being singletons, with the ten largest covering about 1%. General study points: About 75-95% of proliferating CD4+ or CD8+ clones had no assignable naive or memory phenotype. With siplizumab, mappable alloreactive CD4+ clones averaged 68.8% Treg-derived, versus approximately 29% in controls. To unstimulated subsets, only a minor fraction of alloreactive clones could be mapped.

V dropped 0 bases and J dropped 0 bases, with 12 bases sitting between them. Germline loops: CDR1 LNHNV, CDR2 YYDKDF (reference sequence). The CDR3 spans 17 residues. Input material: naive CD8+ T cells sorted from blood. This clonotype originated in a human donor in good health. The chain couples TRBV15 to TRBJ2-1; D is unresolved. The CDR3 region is CATSRDLGISSYNEQFF. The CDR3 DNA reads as TGTGCCACCAGCAGAGATCTTGGGATCAGCTCCTACAATGAGCAGTTCTTC.